Presented here are 19 T cell receptor beta chains from one specimen sequenced in a study of blood T cell repertoires in COVID-19. Assay used: immunoSEQ multiplex PCR; TCRdb lists only in-frame clones, some missing. The sample lists almost 200,000 clones, 85% to 90% seen once, with around 0.76% in the top ten. Sequencing was carried out using peripheral blood. Receptors were obtained from a woman aged 70-85 years with acute or convalescent COVID-19.

V is TRBV7-8 and J is TRBJ2-5; TRBD2 agrees at 14 bases. Trimming took 11 bases from V and 2 from J; bases not matched to a gene: 7. The CDR3 has 15 amino acids. Looked up from germline, CDR1 is SGHVS and CDR2 is FQNEAQ. The CDR3 DNA follows: TGTGCCGGTGGGGGACTAGCGGGGGCGCAAGAGACCCAGTACTTC. The encoded protein is CAGGGLAGAQETQYF.

CDR3 nucleotides: TGCGCCAGCAGCTATACAGCGGGGGGCCCAGATACGCAGTATTTT. This sequence encodes CASSYTAGGPDTQYF. The chain has TRBV5-1 and TRBJ2-3, with 9 nucleotides matching TRBD2. V dropped 3 bases and J dropped 4; count of bases not matched to a gene: 6. Germline CDR1 is SGHRS and CDR2 is YFSETQ. The CDR3 has 15 residues.

This clone occurred once. The CDR3 spells CASSLTQGLGQPQHF. The CDR3 nucleotides read TGTGCCAGCAGTTTGACACAGGGCCTCGGTCAGCCCCAGCATTTT. The chain combines TRBV28 with TRBJ1-5; possible D gene TRBD1, 6 bases. Germline CDR1 and CDR2: MDHEN and SYDVKM. This CDR3 is 15 amino acids long. Trimming pared 3 bases from V and 6 bases from J, leaving 15 bases between.

The rearrangement uses TRBV27 and TRBJ1-2; D not certain. With 2 bases removed from V and 7 bases from J, the gap between germline ends came to 14 bases. The CDR3 has 14 amino acids. CDR1 and CDR2 from the germline V gene are MNHEY and SMNVEV (reference sequence). CDR3 bases: TGTGCCAGCAGTTTAGACGGGATTTTCAGTGGCTACACCTTC. This codes for CASSLDGIFSGYTF.

The rearrangement links TRBV7-9 to TRBJ1-2; D may be TRBD1 (5 bases). This CDR3 is built from 13 residues. Germline CDR1 is SEHNR and CDR2 is FQNEAQ (reference sequence). Trimming stripped 2 bases from V and 6 bases from J, with 10 bases between. CDR3 region: CASSLIQTDGYTF. CDR3 bases: TGTGCCAGCAGCTTAATCCAGACAGATGGCTACACCTTC.

The chain joins TRBV18 to TRBJ2-3, with D perhaps matching TRBD1 (6 bases). The CDR3 runs to 12 residues. Germline-derived CDR1 and CDR2 are KGHSH and LQKENI. V lost 6 bases to trimming and J lost 5 bases, with 9 bases between them. CDR3 region: CASSRRGDTQYF. The CDR3 region has the DNA TGTGCCAGCTCGCGCAGGGGAGATACGCAGTATTTT.

The chain uses TRBV2 and TRBJ2-7; D perhaps matches TRBD2 (5 bases). The V end was cut by 3 bases, the J end by 10 bases, with 16 bases between. This CDR3 is built from 13 residues. Per the germline V gene, CDR1 is SNHLY and CDR2 is FYNNEI. In DNA form, the CDR3 reads TGTGCCAGCAGTGAGGGTAGCGAGGTCCGACAGTACTTC. Protein sequence: CASSEGSEVRQYF.

The chain employs TRBV11-3 and TRBJ2-1, with 9 bases that match TRBD1. Germline CDR1 is SGHNT and CDR2 is YENEEA. There are 12 residues in the CDR3. V was clipped by 5 bases and J by 11 bases; unmatched bases: 4. The CDR3 coding sequence is TGTGCCAGCAGCCCCGACAGGGGGAAGCAGTTCTTC. The encoded protein is CASSPDRGKQFF.

This clone was seen once. The V gene is TRBV2, the J gene TRBJ1-5, with D unresolved. V was clipped by 8 bases and J by 0 bases, with 11 bases between them. The CDR3 has 14 residues. Germline V gene sequence: CDR1 SNHLY, CDR2 FYNNEI. In DNA form, the CDR3 reads TGTGCCAGCTCTATCACAGTTAGCAATCAGCCCCAGCATTTT. Translating gives CASSITVSNQPQHF.

This clone was detected once. The V and J genes are TRBV29-1 and TRBJ1-5, with D unclear. The length of the CDR3 is 14 residues. V lost 5 bases and J 4 bases, leaving 15 bases between the germline ends. CDR1 and CDR2 (germline): SQVTM, ANQGSEA. The CDR3 DNA reads TGCAGCGTTTCCCCCGGGAATTCTAATCAGCCCCAGCATTTT. It is translated as CSVSPGNSNQPQHF. Complete variable domain (other parts from reference TRBV29-1 and TRBJ1-5): SAVISQKPSRDICQRGTSLTIQCQVDSQVTMMFWYRQQPGQSLTLIATANQGSEATYESGFVIDKFPISRPNLTFSTLTVSNMSPEDSSIYLCSVSPGNSNQPQHFGDGTRLSIL.

The V gene is TRBV3-1 (or the pseudogene TRBV3-2), the J gene TRBJ1-5; 8 positions match TRBD1. V gave up 4 bases and J gave up 1 base; unmatched junction bases: 0. The CDR3 length is 14 residues. Germline V gene data show CDR1 as LGHDT and CDR2 as YNNKEL (reference sequence). CDR3 region: CASSRQGSNQPQHF. In DNA form, the CDR3 reads TGTGCCAGCAGCCGACAGGGGAGCAATCAGCCCCAGCATTTT.

The CDR3: CASSLGQGRPYEQYF. The CDR3 DNA follows: TGTGCCAGCAGCCTCGGACAGGGGAGACCCTACGAGCAGTACTTC. The chain uses TRBV27 and TRBJ2-7; 9 bases align to TRBD1. The CDR3 runs to 15 residues. Losses at the gene ends were 6 bases for V and 2 bases for J; bases not matched to a gene: 8. Germline V gives CDR1 MNHEY, CDR2 SMNVEV (reference sequence).

This clone was observed a few times. The chain combines TRBV7-9 with TRBJ1-2; no clear D gene. V lost 5 bases and J lost 5, with 12 bases in between. CDR3 length: 13 residues. Germline V gene sequence: CDR1 SEHNR, CDR2 FQNEAQ (reference sequence). CDR3 coding DNA: TGTGCCAGCAGCCCATCCAGAGCGTATGGCTACACCTTC. Protein: CASSPSRAYGYTF.

This clone was observed at least ten times. This rearrangement joins TRBV6-5 to TRBJ1-1, with no clear D. CDR1 MNHEY and CDR2 SVGAGI come from the germline V gene. Trimming removed 2 bases from V and 4 bases from J, with 8 bases in between. The CDR3 loop spans 13 amino acids. The CDR3 protein is CASSYRGVTEAFF. The DNA for the CDR3 is TGTGCCAGCAGTTACCGCGGGGTCACTGAAGCTTTCTTT.

The table lists this clone with a few counts. J is TRBJ1-3 and V is TRBV7-8, with D perhaps TRBD1 (5 bases). V lost 5 bases to trimming and J lost 0 bases, with 11 bases between them. The germline CDR1 and CDR2 sequences are SGHVS and FQNEAQ. The length of the CDR3 is 15 residues. The CDR3 DNA reads as TGTGCCAGCAGCCCGACAGCGAGCTCTGGAAACACCATATATTTT. Protein: CASSPTASSGNTIYF.

The chain recombines TRBV19 with TRBJ1-3; 9 bases align to TRBD1. V lost 7 bases and J lost 4; bases outside the gene matches: 11. The V gene's germline CDR1 is LNHDA and CDR2 SQIVND (reference sequence). The CDR3 length is 16 residues. CDR3: CASTTTGQGFGNTIYF. The CDR3 DNA reads TGTGCCAGTACCACAACGGGACAGGGTTTCGGAAACACCATATATTTT.

This chain connects TRBV28 to TRBJ1-4; D is undetermined. The germline V and J ends were trimmed by 6 bases and 8 bases, with 16 bases remaining between them. CDR3 length: 14 residues. From germline, CDR1 is MDHEN and CDR2 SYDVKM. The CDR3, as DNA: TGTGCCAGCAGCCTCCCGGGTGGAGACGAAAAACTGTTTTTT. This gives the protein CASSLPGGDEKLFF.

The rearrangement links TRBV24-1 to TRBJ1-2; weak D call: TRBD1 (6 bases). The ends were cut back, 8 bases at V and 4 bases at J, with 10 bases in the middle. CDR1 is KGHDR, CDR2 SFDVKD, per germline. This CDR3 has 12 residues. Here the CDR3 DNA reads TGTGCCACCATGGACAGATTCTATGGCTACACCTTC. It is translated as CATMDRFYGYTF.

V is TRBV7-9 and J is TRBJ2-1; 9 nucleotides match TRBD2. In germline, CDR1 is SEHNR, CDR2 FQNEAQ (reference sequence). V was clipped by 3 bases and J by 4 bases; unmatched bases: 4. There are 15 residues in the CDR3. The CDR3 DNA reads TGTGCCAGCAGCTTCGGTAGCGGGAGTTACAATGAGCAGTTCTTC. Amino acid sequence: CASSFGSGSYNEQFF.